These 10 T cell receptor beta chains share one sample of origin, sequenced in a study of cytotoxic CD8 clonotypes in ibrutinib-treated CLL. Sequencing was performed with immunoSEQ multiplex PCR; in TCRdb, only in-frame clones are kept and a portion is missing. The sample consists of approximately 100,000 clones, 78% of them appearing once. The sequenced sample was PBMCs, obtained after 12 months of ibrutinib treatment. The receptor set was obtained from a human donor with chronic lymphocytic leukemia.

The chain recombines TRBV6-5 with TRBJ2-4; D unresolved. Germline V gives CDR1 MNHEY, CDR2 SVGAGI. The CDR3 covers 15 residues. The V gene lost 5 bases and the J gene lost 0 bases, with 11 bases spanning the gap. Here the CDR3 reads CASSGTALAKNIQYF. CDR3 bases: TGTGCCAGCAGTGGTACAGCCTTAGCCAAAAACATTCAGTACTTC.

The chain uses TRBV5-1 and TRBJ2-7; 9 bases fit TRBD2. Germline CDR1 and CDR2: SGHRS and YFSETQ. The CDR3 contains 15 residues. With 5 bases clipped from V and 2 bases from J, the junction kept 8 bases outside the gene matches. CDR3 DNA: TGCGCCAGCAGATTCGAAGGCGGGGGGGCCTACGAGCAGTACTTC. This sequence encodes CASRFEGGGAYEQYF.

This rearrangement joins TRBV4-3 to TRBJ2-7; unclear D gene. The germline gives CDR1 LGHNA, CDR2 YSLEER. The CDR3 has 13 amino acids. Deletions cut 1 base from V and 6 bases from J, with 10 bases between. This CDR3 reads CASSQVGFSEQYF. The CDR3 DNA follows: TGCGCCAGCAGCCAAGTAGGGTTCAGCGAGCAGTACTTC.

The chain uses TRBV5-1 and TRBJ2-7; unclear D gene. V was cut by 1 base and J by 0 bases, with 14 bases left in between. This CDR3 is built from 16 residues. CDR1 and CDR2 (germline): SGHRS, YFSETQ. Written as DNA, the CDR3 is TGCGCCAGCAGCTTGTATAACGCCGTCCGCTCCTACGAGCAGTACTTC. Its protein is CASSLYNAVRSYEQYF.

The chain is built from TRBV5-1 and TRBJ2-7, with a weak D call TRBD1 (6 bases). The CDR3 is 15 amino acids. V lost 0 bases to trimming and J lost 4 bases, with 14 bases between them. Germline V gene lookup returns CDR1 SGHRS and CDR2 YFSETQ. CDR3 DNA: TGCGCCAGCAGCTTGGATGGGGGCGGCTATTACGAGCAGTACTTC. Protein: CASSLDGGGYYEQYF.

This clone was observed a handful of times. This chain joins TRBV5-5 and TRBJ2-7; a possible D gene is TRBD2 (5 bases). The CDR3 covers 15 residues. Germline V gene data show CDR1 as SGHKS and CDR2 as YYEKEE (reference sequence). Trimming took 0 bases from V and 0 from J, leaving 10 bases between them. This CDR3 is CASSLGGKGSYEQYF. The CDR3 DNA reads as TGTGCCAGCAGCTTGGGAGGGAAGGGCTCCTACGAGCAGTACTTC.

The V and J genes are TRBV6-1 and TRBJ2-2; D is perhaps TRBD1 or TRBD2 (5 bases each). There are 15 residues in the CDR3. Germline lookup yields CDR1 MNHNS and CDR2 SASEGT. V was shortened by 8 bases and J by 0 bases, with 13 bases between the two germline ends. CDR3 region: CASYRGTTNTGELFF. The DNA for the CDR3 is TGTGCCAGCTATCGAGGGACGACGAACACCGGGGAGCTGTTTTTT.

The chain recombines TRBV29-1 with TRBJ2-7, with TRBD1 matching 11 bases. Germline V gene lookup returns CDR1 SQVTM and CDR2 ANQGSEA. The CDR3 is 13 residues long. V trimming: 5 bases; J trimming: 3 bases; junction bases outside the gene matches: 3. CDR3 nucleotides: TGCAGCGTTCCGGGACAGGGGGGCTACGAGCAGTACTTC. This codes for CSVPGQGGYEQYF.

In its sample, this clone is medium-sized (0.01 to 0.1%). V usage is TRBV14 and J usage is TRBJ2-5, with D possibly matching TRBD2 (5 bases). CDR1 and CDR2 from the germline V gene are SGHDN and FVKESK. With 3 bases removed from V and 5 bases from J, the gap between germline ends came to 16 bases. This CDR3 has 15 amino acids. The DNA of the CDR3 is TGTGCCAGCAGCCAGGAGGCAGGTTGGGAGGAGACCCAGTACTTC. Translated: CASSQEAGWEETQYF. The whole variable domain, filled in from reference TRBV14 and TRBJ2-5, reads EAGVTQFPSHSVIEKGQTVTLRCDPISGHDNLYWYRRVMGKEIKFLLHFVKESKQDESGMPNNRFLAERTGGTYSTLKVQPAELEDSGVYFCASSQEAGWEETQYFGPGTRLLVL.

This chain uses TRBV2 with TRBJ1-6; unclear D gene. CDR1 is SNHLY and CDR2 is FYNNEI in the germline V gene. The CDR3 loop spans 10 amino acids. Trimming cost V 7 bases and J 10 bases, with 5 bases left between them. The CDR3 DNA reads TGTGCCAGCAAAAGATCACCCCTCCACTTT. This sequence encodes CASKRSPLHF.